Presented here are 17 T cell receptor beta chains from one specimen sequenced in a study of identical twins. TCRdb passed the 5' RACE reads through MiXCR, listing each CDR3 protein once. The top ten hold more than 8% of the sample, which has around 340,000 distinct CDR3 sequences, approximately 9.1% seen once. Specimen: naive T cells sorted from blood. These TCRs come from a woman aged 45 to 65 in good health.

This clonotype came up many times. The J gene is TRBJ2-7, the V gene TRBV12-3 or TRBV12-4, with D uncertain. This CDR3 region has 11 residues. The germline V and J ends were trimmed by 5 bases and 7 bases, with 9 bases remaining between them. As DNA, the CDR3 is TGTGCCAGCAGTCCCCGATTTGAGCAGTACTTC. It encodes CASSPRFEQYF.

Only a few counts were recorded for this clonotype. The gene calls are TRBV25-1 and TRBJ2-4; 7 positions agree with TRBD2. The CDR3 runs to 16 residues. The V gene's germline CDR1 is MGHDK and CDR2 SYGVNS. V shed 5 bases and J 1 base; nucleotides not matched to a gene: 8. CDR3 residues: CASSKDGAGAKNIQYF. CDR3 bases: TGTGCCAGCAGTAAGGACGGAGCGGGGGCCAAAAACATTCAGTACTTC.

The V and J genes are TRBV20-1 and TRBJ2-1; D remains ambiguous. The V end was cut by 4 bases, the J end by 0 bases, with 16 bases between. This CDR3 region has 16 residues. The germline gives CDR1 DFQATT, CDR2 SNEGSKA (reference sequence). CDR3 in DNA: TGCAGTGCTAAGGGTAAGGTGCTTAGCTCCTACAATGAGCAGTTCTTC. Translating gives CSAKGKVLSSYNEQFF.

The chain carries TRBV6-5 and TRBJ2-1; D remains ambiguous. This CDR3 has 14 amino acids. CDR1 is MNHEY and CDR2 is SVGAGI in the germline V gene. With 6 bases removed from V and 7 bases from J, the gap between germline ends came to 16 bases. CDR3 sequence (DNA): TGTGCCAGCAGCCCGGCCGGGTCCCGAAATGAGCAGTTCTTC. This gives the protein CASSPAGSRNEQFF.

The chain has TRBV4-1 and TRBJ1-1, with TRBD1 identical over 8 bases. The J segment lost 6 bases and the V segment lost 2 bases, leaving 8 bases of the junction unmatched. Germline V CDR1 and CDR2: MGHRA, YSYEKL. CDR3 length equals 15 residues. DNA of the CDR3: TGCGCCAGCAGCCAACTTCGGCAGGGGGCTCCTGAAGCTTTCTTT. As protein: CASSQLRQGAPEAFF.

This clonotype was detected only a few times. The V call is TRBV6-5, the J call TRBJ1-6, with a possible D match to TRBD1 (5 bases). CDR3 length: 13 residues. V gave up 4 bases and J gave up 6 bases, with 7 bases separating them. Germline lookup yields CDR1 MNHEY and CDR2 SVGAGI. CDR3 sequence (DNA): TGTGCCAGCAGTTCGAGGGGTAATTCACCCCTCCACTTT. Amino acid sequence: CASSSRGNSPLHF.

The J gene is TRBJ2-7, the V gene TRBV18; TRBD1 aligns across 9 bases. The CDR3 is 14 residues long. Trimming took 8 bases from V and 0 from J; bases not matched to a gene: 5. The germline V gene encodes CDR1 KGHSH and CDR2 LQKENI. The CDR3 reads CASAGTGSSYEQYF. The CDR3, as DNA: TGTGCCAGCGCCGGGACAGGGAGCTCCTACGAGCAGTACTTC.

This clonotype was detected a few times. The chain joins TRBV12-3 or TRBV12-4 to TRBJ2-5; perhaps D is TRBD1 or TRBD2 (5 bases each). The CDR3 contains 16 residues. V was pared by 5 bases and J by 4 bases, with 20 bases between. CDR3 sequence: CASSPQRGWVGETQYF. DNA for the CDR3: TGTGCCAGCAGTCCCCAACGGGGCTGGGTTGGAGAGACCCAGTACTTC.

In its sample, this clonotype was seen a few times. Written as DNA, the CDR3 is TGCAGTGCATCCGGGACAGGACCGAAAGAGACCCAGTACTTC. The encoded protein is CSASGTGPKETQYF. The rearrangement joins TRBV20-1 to TRBJ2-5; TRBD1 aligns across 8 bases. The CDR3 loop spans 14 amino acids. Germline loops: CDR1 DFQATT, CDR2 SNEGSKA (reference sequence). V shed 6 bases and J 3 bases; nucleotides not matched to a gene: 9.

The table lists this clonotype with many counts. The chain joins TRBV5-1 to TRBJ2-7, with 14 positions matching TRBD2. The ends lost 4 bases at V and 2 bases at J; junction bases unmatched: 8. There are 17 residues in the CDR3. Germline assignment: CDR1 SGHRS and CDR2 YFSETQ. The CDR3 loop reads CASSASGLAGVPYEQYF. Written as DNA, the CDR3 is TGCGCCAGCAGCGCCTCGGGACTAGCGGGAGTACCCTACGAGCAGTACTTC.

The chain is built from TRBV28 and TRBJ2-1; 11 nucleotides align to TRBD2. V lost 3 bases, J lost 5 bases, and 6 bases stayed unmatched. This CDR3 is built from 16 residues. CDR1 and CDR2 (germline): MDHEN, SYDVKM. CDR3 nucleotide sequence: TGTGCCAGCAGTTTCGGGGGACTAGCGGATAACAATGAGCAGTTCTTC. The encoded protein is CASSFGGLADNNEQFF.

This clonotype showed up many times. The gene calls are TRBV12-3 or TRBV12-4 and TRBJ2-4, with D maybe TRBD2 (6 bases). The V gene lost 7 bases and the J gene lost 0 bases, with 16 bases spanning the gap. The CDR3 contains 16 residues. The CDR3 DNA follows: TGTGCCAGCACGGAGCGGGCCACTCTAGCCAAAAACATTCAGTACTTC. It specifies CASTERATLAKNIQYF.

The J gene is TRBJ2-2, the V gene TRBV20-1, with no clear D. CDR1 and CDR2 from the germline V gene are DFQATT and SNEGSKA (reference sequence). The CDR3 loop spans 11 amino acids. V was trimmed by 6 bases and J by 3 bases, leaving 5 bases between them. Here the CDR3 DNA reads TGCAGTGCGGCGTACACCGGGGAGCTGTTTTTT. Amino acid sequence: CSAAYTGELFF.

This clonotype was counted many times. The chain combines TRBV18 with TRBJ2-1; 8 bases map to TRBD2. Trimming at V came to 2 bases and at J to 8 bases, leaving 8 bases not matched to a gene. The length of the CDR3 is 15 residues. CDR1 KGHSH and CDR2 LQKENI come from the germline V gene. CDR3 DNA sequence: TGTGCCAGCTCACCATGGAGCGGGAGAAACCATGAGCAGTTCTTC. It specifies CASSPWSGRNHEQFF.

The chain employs TRBV5-1 and TRBJ2-3, with a tentative D call TRBD1 (6 bases). Germline V gene data show CDR1 as SGHRS and CDR2 as YFSETQ. The CDR3 loop spans 16 amino acids. V was clipped by 0 bases and J by 2 bases, with 13 bases between them. CDR3 region: CASSLVGQGFTDTQYF. The DNA for the CDR3 is TGCGCCAGCAGCTTGGTGGGGCAGGGGTTCACAGATACGCAGTATTTT. The full variable domain, its missing parts supplied by reference TRBV5-1 and TRBJ2-3, is KAGVTQTPRYLIKTRGQQVTLSCSPISGHRSVSWYQQTPGQGLQFLFEYFSETQRNKGNFPGRFSGRQFSNSRSEMNVSTLELGDSALYLCASSLVGQGFTDTQYFGPGTRLTVL.

CDR3 amino acids: CSASQPSTDTQYF. The CDR3 DNA reads as TGCAGTGCTAGTCAACCCAGCACAGATACGCAGTATTTT. This chain links TRBV20-1 with TRBJ2-3; D is unclear. This CDR3 is 13 amino acids long. The V gene's germline CDR1 is DFQATT and CDR2 SNEGSKA (reference sequence). V lost 3 bases and J 0 bases, leaving 7 bases between the germline ends.

The chain links TRBV20-1 to TRBJ2-7; the match to TRBD2 covers 9 bases. The germline V gene encodes CDR1 DFQATT and CDR2 SNEGSKA (reference sequence). The length of the CDR3 is 15 residues. The J segment lost 0 bases and the V segment lost 3 bases, leaving 6 bases of the junction unmatched. The CDR3 DNA reads TGCAGTGCTAGCGGCGGGAGGGCGGCCTCCTACGAGCAGTACTTC. This gives the protein CSASGGRAASYEQYF.